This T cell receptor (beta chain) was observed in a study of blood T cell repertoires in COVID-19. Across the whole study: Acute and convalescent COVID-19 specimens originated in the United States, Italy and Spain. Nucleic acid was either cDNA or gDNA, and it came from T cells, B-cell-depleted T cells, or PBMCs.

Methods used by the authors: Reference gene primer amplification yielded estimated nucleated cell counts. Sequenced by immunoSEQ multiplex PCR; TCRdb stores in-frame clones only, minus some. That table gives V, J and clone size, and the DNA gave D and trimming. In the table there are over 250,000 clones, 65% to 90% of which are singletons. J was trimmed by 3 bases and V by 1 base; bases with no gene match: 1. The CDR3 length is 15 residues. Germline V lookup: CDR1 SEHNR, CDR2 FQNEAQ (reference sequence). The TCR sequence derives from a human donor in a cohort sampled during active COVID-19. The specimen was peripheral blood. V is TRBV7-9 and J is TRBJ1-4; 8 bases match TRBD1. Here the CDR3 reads CASSLETGANEKLFF. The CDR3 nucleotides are TGTGCCAGCAGCTTAGAGACAGGGGCTAATGAAAAACTGTTTTTT.